This T cell receptor beta chain was sequenced for a study of tumor-infiltrating lymphocytes in primary liver carcinoma (TCRdb year 2017). Notes on the research overall: Of the five patients, three men and two women aged 30 to 69 years, four had hepatocellular carcinoma and one had combined HCC and intrahepatic cholangiocarcinoma. The five patients had tumors staged T1-T3 N0M0, with maximum diameters ranging from about 4.2 to 11 cm. Each sample produced roughly 3.5 to 8 million productive TCRbeta reads, and read depth showed no significant difference between tissue types. For each liver tumor, the study sampled five regions along with adjacent normal tissue and blood, and applied TCRbeta repertoire sequencing, expression microarrays and whole-exome sequencing. A total of roughly 35 specimens from 5 patients went through TCRbeta repertoire sequencing, namely 25 tumor regions, 5 adjacent noncancerous liver tissues and 5 peripheral blood samples. To link TCRbeta repertoire diversity to the local molecular phenotype, the roughly 23 tumor region samples were profiled with Agilent mRNA microarrays. Repertoires from technical replicates were highly reproducible, with mean shared-clone rates around 0.87 and correlation coefficients above 0.95. Here is what the overall study found, with its caveats: Because sequencing covered only the TCR beta chain and unpaired alpha chains were not captured, true repertoire diversity is likely underestimated. Repertoire overlap was found to be higher between tumor regions (mean roughly 36%) than between tumor-adjacent (approximately 17%) or tumor-blood (about 14%) pairs, consistent with antigen-driven expansion. Since the samples were bulk and unsorted, there was no way to compare CD4+ and CD8+ T cell repertoires. Only a few patients were included in the study, and the authors note that the findings should be validated in a larger study. The top 250 clones made up a significantly larger repertoire fraction in tumors than in blood (p = 0.039). Just about 7-25% of top clones turned up in all five regions of a tumor, which suggests spatial heterogeneity among tumor-infiltrating T cells.

A constant-region primer and ProtoScript II reverse transcriptase were used to reverse-transcribe TCRbeta-specific cDNA from roughly 0.55 ug total RNA. The TCRbeta libraries were prepared through three rounds of nested multiplex PCR following a slightly modified ARM-PCR procedure. Each of the first two PCR rounds ran for approximately 10 cycles using multiplex TRBV1-TRBV30 forward primers together with a Cbeta reverse primer. A final 25-cycle PCR with Deep VentR polymerase added sample barcodes and Illumina adapters. Before sequencing, amplicons of 200-500 bp were purified from gel using a QIAquick gel extraction kit. An Illumina HiSeq 2500 was used to sequence the TCRbeta amplicons with 250-bp paired-end reads. The authors' analysis ran thus. Trimmomatic v0.33 was used to quality-trim the reads, and FLASH v1.2.11 was used to merge paired reads so that full CDR3 sequences could be recovered. V, D and J germline segments were assigned to the rearranged TCRbeta sequences using MiGEC v1.2.1b. VDJtools v1.0.0 computed clonotype statistics and Shannon-Wiener diversity indices. To cut down on sampling bias, every analysis after diversity analysis relied on just the 250 most abundant clonotypes from each sample. TCRdb reanalyzed the raw reads on its own, using fastp at Q25 for trimming and MiXCR for clone calling, and kept in-frame beta chains. When rows share a CDR3 protein, they turn into one entry using the most common DNA and genes. Clone size and V and J calls follow TCRdb, not the original study. The sample table contains roughly 23,000 distinct CDR3 sequences; only one count was recorded for approximately 70% of them. The ten largest clones represent more than 35% of the sample.

Total RNA and DNA were co-extracted from approximately 20-30 mg of bulk tissue with the AllPrep DNA/RNA mini kit, without cell sorting. Surgical resection was performed in China between 2015 and March 2016 on about 5 patients with histopathologically diagnosed primary liver carcinoma. At the time of sampling, the patients were treatment-naive and had chronic HBV infection. Each tumor was sampled at five spatially separated regions: the superior, inferior, left-lateral and right-lateral poles and the tumor centre. Histology showed that every tumor sample contained more than 80% viable tumor cells. Each fresh piece of tumor and adjacent tissue was cut in two, with one half stored in RNAlater at -80 degrees C and the other half sent for histology. Ten or more counts support this clonotype. The antigen it binds to is not known. No much larger clonotype is one base removed from it; base qualities were not supplied.

From a lookup of the germline V gene, CDR1 and CDR2 are SGHAT and FQNNGV. V is trimmed back by 5 bases and J by 3 bases, and the junction contains 9 bases that no gene match accounts for. From the cysteine through the phenylalanine, the CDR3 covers 15 amino acids. Kept here is only the CDR3 DNA, which spans 45 bases and is read in frame from base 1. This TCR came from a man aged 35 to 55 with primary liver carcinoma and hepatitis B virus infection. The sequenced sample consisted of liver tumor tissue from sampling region 1. This sample's cell subset or site label indicates: tumor region T1, superior pole. The sequence links TRBV11-2 to TRBJ1-1; TRBD1 fits 7 bases in the junction. The nucleotides are TGTGCCAGCAGCCATCCCTACAGGGGAGACACTGAAGCTTTCTTT. It specifies CASSHPYRGDTEAFF.